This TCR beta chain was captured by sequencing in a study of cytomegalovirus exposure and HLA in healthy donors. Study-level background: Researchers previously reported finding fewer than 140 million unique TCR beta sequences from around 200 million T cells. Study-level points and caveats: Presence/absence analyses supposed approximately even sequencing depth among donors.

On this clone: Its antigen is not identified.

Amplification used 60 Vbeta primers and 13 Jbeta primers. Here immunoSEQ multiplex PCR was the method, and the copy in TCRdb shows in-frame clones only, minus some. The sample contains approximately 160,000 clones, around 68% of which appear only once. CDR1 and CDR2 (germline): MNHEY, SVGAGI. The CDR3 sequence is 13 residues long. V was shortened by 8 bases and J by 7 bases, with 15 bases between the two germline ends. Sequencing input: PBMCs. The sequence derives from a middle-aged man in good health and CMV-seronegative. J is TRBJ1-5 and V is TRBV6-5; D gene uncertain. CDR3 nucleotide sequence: TGTGCCAGCTCCCCCACCCTATGGCAGCCCCAGCATTTT. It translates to CASSPTLWQPQHF.